This TCR beta chain was sequenced during a study of blood T cell repertoires in COVID-19. Study-wide background: Researchers got acute and convalescent COVID-19 samples from the United States, Italy and Spain. T cells, B-cell-depleted T cells, or PBMCs supplied cDNA or gDNA.

This CDR3 region has 14 residues. Germline V gives CDR1 MNHEY, CDR2 SVGAGI. The junction had 4 bases not matched to a gene; V was cut back by 6 bases and J by 0 bases. Authors' analysis steps: Reference gene primer amplification yielded estimated nucleated cell counts. Sequencing used immunoSEQ multiplex PCR; TCRdb keeps in-frame clones, though not all of them. V, J and clone size were drawn from that table, and D and trimming were deduced from the DNA. The sample includes nearly 200,000 clones, approximately 84% of them seen just once. Material for sequencing was peripheral blood. The sequence derives from a woman in her seventies with active or convalescent COVID-19. The chain combines TRBV6-5 with TRBJ1-2; 7 bases align to TRBD1. The CDR3 reads CASSRDRANYGYTF. CDR3 DNA: TGTGCCAGCAGCCGGGACAGAGCTAACTATGGCTACACCTTC.